These T cell receptor beta chains were read from a single sample in a study of technical replicates of blood from several donors. Here immunoSEQ multiplex PCR was the method, and the copy in TCRdb shows in-frame clones only, minus some. The data show tens of thousands of clones, with under 98% seen just once and under 0.3% held by the top ten. Sequences were obtained from T cells isolated from PBMCs. The receptors stem from a human donor in good health. Each CDR3 is given with its conserved first and last residue. The D gene is left open where the match is weak. The size of a clone is reported for some rows only, either as once, few or many, or as a class for expanded clones.

d_call	clone_size	v_call	j_call	cdr3_aa	cdr3_nt
TRBD1	NA	TRBV9	TRBJ2-5	CASSVDRGQAKETQYF	TGTGCCAGCAGCGTAGATAGGGGACAGGCAAAAGAGACCCAGTACTTC
NA	NA	TRBV11-1	TRBJ2-7	CASSLGLGTSEKDF	TGTGCCAGCAGCTTAGGGCTAGGGACATCAGAAAAGGACTTC
NA	NA	TRBV6-1	TRBJ1-3	CASSEGHYSGNTIYF	TGTGCCAGCAGTGAAGGACATTACTCTGGAAACACCATATATTTT
TRBD1	NA	TRBV6-5	TRBJ1-2	CASSYQTGYYGYTF	TGTGCCAGCAGTTACCAGACAGGGTACTATGGCTACACCTTC
NA	NA	TRBV27	TRBJ2-2	CASSLSGDRFSSGELFF	TGTGCCAGCAGCCTCTCTGGTGATAGATTTAGTTCCGGGGAGCTGTTTTTT
NA	NA	TRBV11-3	TRBJ1-1	CASSLAGVTEAFF	TGTGCCAGCAGCTTAGCAGGGGTCACTGAAGCTTTCTTT
NA	NA	TRBV7-9	TRBJ1-2	CASSLAGGGYTF	TGTGCCAGCAGCTTAGCGGGCGGGGGCTACACCTTC
NA	NA	TRBV7-3	TRBJ2-3	CASSRSGTSTDTQYF	TGTGCCAGCAGTCGTAGCGGTACTAGCACAGATACGCAGTATTTT
NA	NA	TRBV7-9	TRBJ1-2	CASSVDGDTNYGYTF	TGTGCCAGCAGCGTCGACGGGGACACTAACTATGGCTACACCTTC
NA	once	TRBV2	TRBJ1-4	CASTMGGIIGEKLFF	TGTGCCAGCACAATGGGGGGTATCATAGGTGAAAAACTGTTTTTT
NA	NA	TRBV19	TRBJ2-5	CASSQGTQGETQYF	TGTGCCAGTAGTCAAGGGACTCAGGGAGAGACCCAGTACTTC
NA	NA	TRBV7-2	TRBJ1-5	CASSDDFAVQQPQHF	TGTGCCAGCAGCGATGATTTCGCAGTCCAACAGCCCCAGCATTTT
NA	NA	TRBV5-1	TRBJ2-7	CASSRDDRTDREQYF	TGCGCCAGCAGCCGGGACGACAGGACGGACCGTGAGCAGTACTTC
TRBD1	NA	TRBV10-3	TRBJ2-7	CAISVPGQGVLDEQYF	TGTGCCATCAGTGTCCCGGGACAGGGGGTACTGGACGAGCAGTACTTC
NA	NA	TRBV28	TRBJ1-1	CASSFPRNTEAFF	TGTGCCAGCAGTTTCCCGAGAAACACTGAAGCTTTCTTT
NA	NA	TRBV19	TRBJ1-4	CASSSRGGGNEKLFF	TGTGCCAGTAGTTCGAGAGGGGGGGGCAATGAAAAACTGTTTTTT
NA	NA	TRBV19	TRBJ1-2	CASYRNNYGYTF	TGTGCCAGTTACAGAAACAACTATGGCTACACCTTC
NA	NA	TRBV7-2	TRBJ1-5	CASSLALVAQPQHF	TGTGCCAGCAGCTTAGCGCTAGTTGCACAGCCCCAGCATTTT
TRBD2	NA	TRBV7-2	TRBJ2-1	CASSLELALNNEQFF	TGTGCCAGCAGCTTGGAACTAGCGCTTAACAATGAGCAGTTCTTC
TRBD2	NA	TRBV27	TRBJ2-2	CASSTGLAGSGELFF	TGTGCCAGCAGTACCGGACTAGCGGGATCCGGGGAGCTGTTTTTT
NA	NA	TRBV11-2	TRBJ2-7	CASSLGTHLSYEQYF	TGTGCCAGCAGCTTAGGGACTCATTTATCCTACGAGCAGTACTTC
NA	NA	TRBV6-5	TRBJ1-1	CASTPGEGTEAFF	TGTGCCAGCACCCCAGGGGAGGGAACTGAAGCTTTCTTT
TRBD2	once	TRBV27	TRBJ2-1	CASKTSGPNEQFF	TGTGCCAGCAAAACTAGCGGGCCTAATGAGCAGTTCTTC
NA	once	TRBV2	TRBJ2-7	CASSVVQNYEQYF	TGTGCCAGCAGTGTAGTACAGAACTACGAGCAGTACTTC
TRBD2	NA	TRBV28	TRBJ2-3	CASRLAVLLTDTQYF	TGTGCCAGCAGGCTAGCGGTCCTTCTCACAGATACGCAGTATTTT
TRBD1	NA	TRBV11-2	TRBJ2-1	CASSSDRGHYNEQFF	TGTGCCAGCAGCTCTGACAGGGGGCACTACAATGAGCAGTTCTTC
NA	few	TRBV6-5	TRBJ1-5	CASSRTPFHQPQHF	TGTGCCAGCAGCCGGACACCTTTTCATCAGCCCCAGCATTTT
NA	NA	TRBV4-3	TRBJ2-7	CASSQGAVTYEQYF	TGCGCCAGCAGCCAAGGGGCCGTTACCTACGAGCAGTACTTC
NA	NA	TRBV7-2	TRBJ2-5	CASSLTGGIQETQYF	TGTGCCAGCAGCTTGACAGGAGGTATCCAAGAGACCCAGTACTTC
NA	NA	TRBV28	TRBJ2-1	CASRFREFSYNEQFF	TGTGCCAGCAGGTTTCGGGAATTTAGCTACAATGAGCAGTTCTTC
TRBD2	NA	TRBV19	TRBJ2-1	CASTSGSGIRDNEQFF	TGTGCCAGTACTAGCGGGAGTGGGATACGGGACAATGAGCAGTTCTTC
NA	NA	TRBV7-3	TRBJ2-1	CASAYHSGTYNEQFF	TGTGCCAGCGCATACCATAGCGGCACCTACAATGAGCAGTTCTTC
TRBD1	NA	TRBV6-1	TRBJ1-1	CASSVGQGATEAFF	TGTGCCAGCAGTGTAGGGCAGGGGGCCACTGAAGCTTTCTTT
TRBD1	NA	TRBV4-2	TRBJ1-1	CASSQGRGREDTEAFF	TGTGCCAGCAGCCAAGGGAGGGGGCGCGAGGACACTGAAGCTTTCTTT
NA	NA	TRBV25-1	TRBJ2-2	CASTAPPGNGELFF	TGTGCCAGCACAGCCCCCCCGGGGAACGGGGAGCTGTTTTTT
NA	NA	TRBV7-8	TRBJ1-4	CASSRSRATNEKLFF	TGTGCCAGCAGCCGCTCACGAGCAACTAATGAAAAACTGTTTTTT
NA	NA	TRBV9	TRBJ1-1	CASSAPKQGKNTEAFF	TGTGCCAGCAGCGCCCCTAAACAGGGTAAAAACACTGAAGCTTTCTTT
TRBD1	once	TRBV12-5	TRBJ1-1	CASGLRNRGTEAFF	TGTGCTAGTGGTTTGAGAAACAGGGGCACTGAAGCTTTCTTT
TRBD2	NA	TRBV7-8	TRBJ2-7	CASSPVASGDYEQYF	TGTGCCAGCAGCCCTGTAGCTAGCGGGGACTACGAGCAGTACTTC
NA	NA	TRBV21-1	TRBJ2-7	CASSSAYWSFF	TGTGCCAGCAGCAGCGCCTACTGGAGCTTCTTC
NA	NA	TRBV19	TRBJ2-2	CARRDGNTGELFF	TGTGCCAGGCGGGACGGGAACACCGGGGAGCTGTTTTTT
TRBD1	NA	TRBV5-1	TRBJ1-5	CASRTGANQPQHF	TGCGCCAGCAGAACAGGGGCAAATCAGCCCCAGCATTTT
NA	NA	TRBV18	TRBJ1-2	CASSPDTYYGYTF	TGTGCCAGCTCACCCGACACCTACTATGGCTACACCTTC
TRBD2	NA	TRBV4-3	TRBJ2-1	CASSQVMRLAGNNEQFF	TGCGCCAGCAGCCAAGTCATGAGACTAGCGGGAAACAATGAGCAGTTCTTC
TRBD2	NA	TRBV10-3	TRBJ2-1	CAIGGLAGGSSYNEQFF	TGTGCCATCGGGGGACTAGCGGGAGGTAGCTCCTACAATGAGCAGTTCTTC
NA	NA	TRBV12-5	TRBJ2-3	CASGFSSTDTQYF	TGTGCTAGTGGTTTTAGTAGCACAGATACGCAGTATTTT
NA	NA	TRBV4-3	TRBJ2-5	CASSQDVGGLAQYF	TGCGCCAGCAGCCAAGACGTGGGAGGTTTGGCCCAGTACTTC
TRBD2	NA	TRBV5-1	TRBJ2-2	CASSPAGGGELFF	TGCGCCAGCAGCCCCGCGGGAGGCGGGGAGCTGTTTTTT
TRBD2	NA	TRBV7-3	TRBJ2-1	CASSLVASGLGNEQFF	TGTGCCAGCAGCTTAGTGGCTAGCGGGTTAGGCAATGAGCAGTTCTTC
TRBD2	NA	TRBV11-2	TRBJ2-2	CASSLDGLAGITPGELFF	TGTGCCAGCAGCCTTGATGGACTAGCGGGAATCACGCCCGGGGAGCTGTTTTTT
NA	NA	TRBV9	TRBJ1-5	CASSVTGESNQPQHF	TGTGCCAGCAGCGTAACGGGGGAGAGCAATCAGCCCCAGCATTTT
TRBD2	NA	TRBV30	TRBJ2-1	CAWSVPWGGGRNEQFF	TGTGCCTGGAGTGTACCTTGGGGTGGCGGGAGGAATGAGCAGTTCTTC